This TCR beta chain was sequenced during a study of blood T cell repertoires in COVID-19. Study-wide context: Sample material is recorded as cDNA or gDNA derived from T cells, B-cell-depleted T cells, or PBMCs.

Germline-derived CDR1 and CDR2 are LNHDA and SQIVND (reference sequence). The V end was cut by 2 bases, the J end by 6 bases, with 19 bases between. CDR3 length: 17 amino acids. Sequencing used immunoSEQ multiplex PCR; TCRdb keeps in-frame clones, though not all of them. Here the sample spans 250,000 or so clones, nearly 95% being singletons. This TCR derives from a man younger than 45 with COVID-19, enrolled during active disease. Sequencing used peripheral blood. V usage is TRBV19 and J usage is TRBJ1-4; possible D gene TRBD1, 6 bases. The chain's CDR3 is CASSITASGTWDEKLFF. CDR3 sequence (DNA): TGTGCCAGTAGTATAACAGCCTCCGGGACATGGGATGAAAAACTGTTTTTT.